This T cell receptor beta chain was retrieved from a study of T cells in localized non-small cell lung cancer (dated by TCRdb to 2020 to 2021). About the investigation overall: The study examined T cell repertoires in roughly 240 patients with early-stage NSCLC and compared tumors with uninvolved tumor-adjacent lungs. The mean age of the NSCLC patients was under 70 years, with 120 to 150 men and about a hundred women. All 250 or so NSCLC patients in the cohort were treatment-naive and had localized lung tumors that were resected. General study outcomes and caveats: Multi-region tumor sequencing was not performed, so intratumor heterogeneity could not be excluded. Higher blood T cell density associated with longer overall survival, while higher adjacent-lung clonality associated with shorter survival. Because the study design was exploratory, TCR variables were selected using unadjusted p-values without false-discovery rate correction. Of the top 100 tumor clones, a median of roughly 53 were detected in paired uninvolved adjacent lung; roughly 29 were also among that lung's top 100. Uninvolved tumor-adjacent lung showed the highest T cell clonality, higher than tumor, which suggests more focused antigenic responses in the adjacent lung.

TCR beta CDR3 regions were sequenced from DNA using the immunoSEQ Assay. As for the authors' bioinformatics: T cell density was computed as TCR beta template counts normalized to usable DNA estimated by amplifying housekeeping genes. Richness was estimated with the preseqR package, extrapolating to 400,000 templates for PBMC samples and 120,000 templates for tissue samples. Clonality was defined by subtracting Pielou's evenness from one. Differential abundance testing on productive amino-acid clonotypes, with a minimum total count of 5 and an alpha of 0.1, was used to identify tissue-enriched TCRs. The Jaccard Index and the Morisita Overlap Index were used to measure repertoire overlap between compartments. GLIPH grouped TCR beta CDR3s together with public tetramer-defined viral CDR3s, and a viral motif had to include at least three viral sequences and show V-gene enrichment. The table was pulled from immuneACCESS by TCRdb, which kept in-frame rearrangements only. Such tables lose some clones; where checked, under half of the loss comes from unresolved V genes, and the rest has no known cause. The D gene and trimming were derived from the DNA, and the V and J assignments and clone size from that table. Recorded for this sample are tens of thousands of clones; roughly 80% of them occurred a single time. In total, the top ten clones hold over 15% of the sample.

CDR1 SNHLY and CDR2 FYNNEI are derived from the germline V gene. Measured from the cysteine to the phenylalanine, the CDR3 is 15 residues long. CDR3 DNA only is kept here, 45 bases in frame from base 1. V is cut by 7 bases and J by 3 bases, and the space between the germline ends is 16 bases. At diagnosis, tumor, uninvolved tumor-adjacent lung and peripheral blood were collected and then preserved as a mix of FFPE and fresh-frozen material. For TCR repertoire profiling, the blood samples were analyzed as peripheral blood mononuclear cells. This clone was seen more than once but under ten times. Its antigen specificity is not known. No per-base quality is available; no much larger clone lies one base away.

This clonotype was sampled from a man aged 35-69 years with stage II squamous cell lung carcinoma. In this chain, TRBV2 is recombined with TRBJ1-5, with the identity of the D gene unclear. The specimen was PBMCs, collected before any cancer treatment. The CDR3 in this case is CASKIRSGSNQPQHF. The nucleotide sequence reads as follows: TGTGCCAGCAAAATAAGGTCGGGCTCCAATCAGCCCCAGCATTTT.